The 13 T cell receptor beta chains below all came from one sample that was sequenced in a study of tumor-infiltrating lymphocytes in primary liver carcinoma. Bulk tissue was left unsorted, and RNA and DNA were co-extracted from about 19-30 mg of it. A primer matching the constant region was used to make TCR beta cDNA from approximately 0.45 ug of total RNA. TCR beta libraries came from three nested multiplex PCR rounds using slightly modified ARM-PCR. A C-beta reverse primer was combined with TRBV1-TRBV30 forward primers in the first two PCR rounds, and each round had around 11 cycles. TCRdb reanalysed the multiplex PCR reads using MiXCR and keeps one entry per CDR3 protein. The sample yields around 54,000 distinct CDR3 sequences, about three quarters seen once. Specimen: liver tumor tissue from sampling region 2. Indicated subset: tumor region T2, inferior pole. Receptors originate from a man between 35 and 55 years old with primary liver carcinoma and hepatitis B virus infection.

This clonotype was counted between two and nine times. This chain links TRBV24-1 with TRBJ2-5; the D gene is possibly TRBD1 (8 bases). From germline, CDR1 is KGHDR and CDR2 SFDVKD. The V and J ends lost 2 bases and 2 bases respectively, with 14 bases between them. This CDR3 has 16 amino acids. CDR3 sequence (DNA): TGTGCCACCAGTGATTCCTACAGGGGGGGTCAAGAGACCCAGTACTTC. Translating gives CATSDSYRGGQETQYF.

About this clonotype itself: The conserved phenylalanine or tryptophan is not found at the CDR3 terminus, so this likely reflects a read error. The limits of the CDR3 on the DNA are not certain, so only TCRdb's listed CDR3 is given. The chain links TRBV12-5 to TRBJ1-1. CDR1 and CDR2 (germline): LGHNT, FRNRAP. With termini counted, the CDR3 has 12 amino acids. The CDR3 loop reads CVSGLEGSPPTI.

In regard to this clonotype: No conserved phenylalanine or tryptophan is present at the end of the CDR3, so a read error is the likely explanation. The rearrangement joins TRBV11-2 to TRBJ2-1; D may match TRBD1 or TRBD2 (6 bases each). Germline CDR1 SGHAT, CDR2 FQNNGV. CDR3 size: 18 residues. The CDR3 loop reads CVSSLGWGAGHFSNEQFL. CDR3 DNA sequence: TGTGTCAGCAGCTTAGGGTGGGGGGCGGGACACTTTAGTAATGAGCAGTTCCTC.

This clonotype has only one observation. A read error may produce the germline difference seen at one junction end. In DNA, the CDR3 is TGTGTCAGCAGTCGGATGGCTGGGGAGCAGTACTTC. Translation: CVSSRMAGEQYF. V is TRBV12-3 or TRBV12-4 and J is TRBJ2-7, with D unresolved. The CDR3 has 12 residues.

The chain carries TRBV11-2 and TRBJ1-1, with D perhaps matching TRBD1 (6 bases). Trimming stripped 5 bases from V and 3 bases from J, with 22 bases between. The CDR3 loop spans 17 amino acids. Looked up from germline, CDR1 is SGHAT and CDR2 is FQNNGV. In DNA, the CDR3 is TGTGCCAGCAGCCGAATGGGGGGGCAGGGGTTAGACACTGAAGCTTTCTTT. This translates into CASSRMGGQGLDTEAFF.

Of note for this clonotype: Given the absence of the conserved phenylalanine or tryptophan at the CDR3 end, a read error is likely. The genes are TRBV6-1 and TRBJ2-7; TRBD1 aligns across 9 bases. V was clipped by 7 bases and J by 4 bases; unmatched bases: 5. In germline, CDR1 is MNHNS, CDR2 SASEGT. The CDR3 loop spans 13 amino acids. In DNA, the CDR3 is TGTGCCAGCAAAAGACAGGGGGATTACGAGCAGTACCTC. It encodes CASKRQGDYEQYL.

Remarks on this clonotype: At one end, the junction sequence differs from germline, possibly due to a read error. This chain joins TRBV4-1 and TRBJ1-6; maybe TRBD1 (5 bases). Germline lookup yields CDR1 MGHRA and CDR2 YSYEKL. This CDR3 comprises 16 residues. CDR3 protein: CAGSLLPRQSNSPLHF. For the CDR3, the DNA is TGCGCCGGCAGCCTCCTTCCGAGACAGAGTAATTCACCCCTCCACTTT.

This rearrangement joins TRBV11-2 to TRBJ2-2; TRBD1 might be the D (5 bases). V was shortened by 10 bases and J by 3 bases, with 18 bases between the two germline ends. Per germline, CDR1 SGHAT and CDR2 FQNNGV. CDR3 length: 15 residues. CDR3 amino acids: CATGLLRADTGELFF. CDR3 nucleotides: TGTGCCACCGGCTTACTCAGGGCGGACACCGGGGAGCTGTTTTTT. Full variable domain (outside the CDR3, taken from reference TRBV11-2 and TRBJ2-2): EAGVAQSPRYKIIEKRQSVAFWCNPISGHATLYWYQQILGQGPKLLIQFQNNGVVDDSQLPKDRFSAERLKGVDSTLKIQPAKLEDSAVYLCATGLLRADTGELFFGEGSRLTVL.

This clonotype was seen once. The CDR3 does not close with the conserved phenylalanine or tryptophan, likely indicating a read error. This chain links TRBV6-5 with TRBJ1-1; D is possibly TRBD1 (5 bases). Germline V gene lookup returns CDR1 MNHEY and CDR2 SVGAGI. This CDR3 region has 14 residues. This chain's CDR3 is CVSSYGGSNTEAFL. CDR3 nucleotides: TGTGTCAGCAGTTACGGGGGTAGTAACACTGAAGCTTTCCTT.

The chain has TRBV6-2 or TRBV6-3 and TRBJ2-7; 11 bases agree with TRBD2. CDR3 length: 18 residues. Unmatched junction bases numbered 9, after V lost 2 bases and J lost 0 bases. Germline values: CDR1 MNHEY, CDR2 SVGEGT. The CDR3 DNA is TGTGCCAGCAGTTACGGGTCTAGCGGGAGGACCTTCTCCTACGAGCAGTACTTC. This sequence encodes CASSYGSSGRTFSYEQYF.

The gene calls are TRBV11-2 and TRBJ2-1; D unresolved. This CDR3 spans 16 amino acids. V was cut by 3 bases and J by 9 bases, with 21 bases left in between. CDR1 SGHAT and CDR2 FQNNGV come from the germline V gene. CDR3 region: CASSLDIRLAMCEQFF. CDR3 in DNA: TGTGCCAGCAGCTTGGATATCAGACTGGCCATGTGTGAGCAGTTCTTC.

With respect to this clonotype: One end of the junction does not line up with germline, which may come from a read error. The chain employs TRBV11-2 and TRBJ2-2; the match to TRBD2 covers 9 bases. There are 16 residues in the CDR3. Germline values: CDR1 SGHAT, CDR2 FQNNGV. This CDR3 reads CASSLVGLAGTGELFF. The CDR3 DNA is TGTGCCAGCAGCTTGGTGGGGCTAGCGGGAACCGGGGAGCTGTTCTTT.

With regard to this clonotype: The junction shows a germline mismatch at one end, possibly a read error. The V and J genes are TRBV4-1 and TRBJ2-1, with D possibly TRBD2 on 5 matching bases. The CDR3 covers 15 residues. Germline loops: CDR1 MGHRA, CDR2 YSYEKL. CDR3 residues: CASSQELTIGDEQFF. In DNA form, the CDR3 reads TGCGCAAGCAGCCAAGAGTTAACTATCGGGGATGAGCAGTTCTTC.